The 7 T cell receptor beta chains below were found in one sample sequenced in a study of OX40 agonist ivuxolimab in advanced cancers. The repertoire was sequenced with immunoSEQ multiplex PCR; TCRdb's copy has only in-frame clones and lacks some. The table includes about 88,000 clones, around 82% detected once. The sample here was CD4+ or CD8+ T cells sorted from blood, taken in a trial of the OX40 agonist ivuxolimab. The receptors come from an adult with an advanced solid tumor such as melanoma, head and neck, liver or kidney cancer.

This sequence joins TRBV6-5 and TRBJ1-1, with unresolved D. The CDR3 contains 13 residues. Germline lookup yields CDR1 MNHEY and CDR2 SVGAGI. V was trimmed by 2 bases and J by 1 base, leaving 5 bases between them. As DNA, the CDR3 is TGTGCCAGCAGTTACAGGTGGAACACTGAAGCTTTCTTT. Translation gives CASSYRWNTEAFF.

This chain joins TRBV11-2 and TRBJ2-7; the D is unclear. CDR1 is SGHAT, CDR2 FQNNGV, per germline. The CDR3 contains 14 residues. V lost 6 bases and J 5 bases, leaving 17 bases between the germline ends. In nucleotides, the CDR3 is TGTGCCAGCAGTTTAAAATGGGGTTTCGACGAGCAGTACTTC. Translating gives CASSLKWGFDEQYF. The full variable domain, with the rest looked up from reference TRBV11-2 and TRBJ2-7, is EAGVAQSPRYKIIEKRQSVAFWCNPISGHATLYWYQQILGQGPKLLIQFQNNGVVDDSQLPKDRFSAERLKGVDSTLKIQPAKLEDSAVYLCASSLKWGFDEQYFGPGTRLTVT.

The J gene is TRBJ1-2, the V gene TRBV9; maybe TRBD1 (5 bases). Trimming left V 5 bases short and J 3 bases short, with 17 bases between. This CDR3 spans 15 amino acids. Germline CDR1 reads SGDLS; CDR2 reads YYNGEE. CDR3 in DNA: TGTGCCAGCAGTCCCCCCTCAGGGTACCACTATGGCTACACCTTC. It codes for CASSPPSGYHYGYTF.

This clone was counted between two and nine times. The V call is TRBV2, the J call TRBJ2-1, with no clear D. The V and J ends lost 4 bases and 6 bases respectively, with 10 bases between them. Germline lookup yields CDR1 SNHLY and CDR2 FYNNEI. CDR3 size: 13 residues. The CDR3 spells CASSVPIRNEQFF. CDR3 coding DNA: TGTGCCAGCAGTGTCCCAATACGCAATGAGCAGTTCTTC.

This chain uses TRBV5-1 with TRBJ2-7, with 8 bases identical to TRBD1. This CDR3 comprises 14 residues. With 0 bases clipped from V and 5 bases from J, the junction kept 4 bases outside the gene matches. CDR1 is SGHRS, CDR2 YFSETQ, per germline. The CDR3: CASSLATGVDEQYF. DNA of the CDR3: TGCGCCAGCAGCTTGGCGACAGGGGTGGACGAGCAGTACTTC.

In this sample, this clone turned up once. The chain combines TRBV18 with TRBJ2-2, with 10 bases that match TRBD1. Per the germline V gene, CDR1 is KGHSH and CDR2 is LQKENI. CDR3 size: 17 residues. The J segment lost 2 bases and the V segment lost 2 bases, leaving 5 bases of the junction unmatched. The CDR3 protein is CASSPSRQGANTGELFF. DNA of the CDR3: TGTGCCAGCTCACCATCCCGACAGGGGGCTAACACCGGGGAGCTGTTTTTT.

This chain uses TRBV27 with TRBJ2-1; D is uncertain. The CDR3 spans 13 residues. In germline, CDR1 is MNHEY, CDR2 SMNVEV (reference sequence). Trimming removed 5 bases from V and 2 bases from J, with 7 bases in between. In DNA, the CDR3 is TGTGCCAGCAGTATAGACACCTACAATGAGCAGTTCTTC. Translating gives CASSIDTYNEQFF.